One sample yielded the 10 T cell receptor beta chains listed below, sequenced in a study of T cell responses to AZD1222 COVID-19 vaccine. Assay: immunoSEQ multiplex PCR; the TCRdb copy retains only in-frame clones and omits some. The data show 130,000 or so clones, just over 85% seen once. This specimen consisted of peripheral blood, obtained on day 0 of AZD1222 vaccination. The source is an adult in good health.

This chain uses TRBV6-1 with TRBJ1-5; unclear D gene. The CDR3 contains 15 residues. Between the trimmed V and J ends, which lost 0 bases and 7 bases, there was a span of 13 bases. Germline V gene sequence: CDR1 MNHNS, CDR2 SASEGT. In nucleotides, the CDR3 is TGTGCCAGCAGTGAAGCGCGTGAGGCGAGGCAGCCCCAGCATTTT. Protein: CASSEAREARQPQHF.

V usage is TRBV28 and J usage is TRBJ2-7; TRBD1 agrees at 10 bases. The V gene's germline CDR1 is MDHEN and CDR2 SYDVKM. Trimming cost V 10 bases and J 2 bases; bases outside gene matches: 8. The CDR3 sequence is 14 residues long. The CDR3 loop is CATNLDRGTYEQYF. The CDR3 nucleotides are TGTGCCACCAATTTGGACAGGGGGACCTACGAGCAGTACTTC.

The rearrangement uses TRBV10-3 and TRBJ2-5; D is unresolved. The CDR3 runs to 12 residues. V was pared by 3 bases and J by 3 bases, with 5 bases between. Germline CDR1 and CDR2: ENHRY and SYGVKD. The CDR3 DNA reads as TGTGCCATCAGTGACGCAGAAGAGACCCAGTACTTC. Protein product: CAISDAEETQYF.

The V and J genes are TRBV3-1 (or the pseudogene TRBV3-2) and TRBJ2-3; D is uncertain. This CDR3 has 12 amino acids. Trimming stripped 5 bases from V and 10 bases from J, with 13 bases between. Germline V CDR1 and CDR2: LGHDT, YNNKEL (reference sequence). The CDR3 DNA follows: TGTGCCAGCAGCTCCGCCCCTACAGCGCAGTATTTT. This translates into CASSSAPTAQYF.

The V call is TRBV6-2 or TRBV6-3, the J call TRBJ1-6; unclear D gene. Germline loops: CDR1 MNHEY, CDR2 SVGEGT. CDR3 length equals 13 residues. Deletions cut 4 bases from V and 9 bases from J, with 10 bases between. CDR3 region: CASSSRPTSPLHF. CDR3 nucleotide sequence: TGTGCCAGCAGTTCCCGCCCCACTTCACCCCTCCACTTT.

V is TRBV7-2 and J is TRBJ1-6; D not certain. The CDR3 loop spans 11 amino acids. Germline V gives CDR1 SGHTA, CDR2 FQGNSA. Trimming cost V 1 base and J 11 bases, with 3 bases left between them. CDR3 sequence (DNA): TGTGCCAGCAGCTTAGGTCCACCCCTCCACTTT. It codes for CASSLGPPLHF.

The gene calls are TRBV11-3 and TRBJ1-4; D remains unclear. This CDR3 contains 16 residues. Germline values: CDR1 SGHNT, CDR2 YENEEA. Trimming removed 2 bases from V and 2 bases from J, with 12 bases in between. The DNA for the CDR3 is TGTGCCAGCAGCTTAAGGGAACAGCCTACTAATGAAAAACTGTTTTTT. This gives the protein CASSLREQPTNEKLFF.

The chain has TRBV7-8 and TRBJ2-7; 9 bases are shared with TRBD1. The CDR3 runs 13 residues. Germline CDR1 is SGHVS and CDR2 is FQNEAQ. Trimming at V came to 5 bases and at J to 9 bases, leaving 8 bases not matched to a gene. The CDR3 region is CASSRDRDRPQYF. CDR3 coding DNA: TGTGCCAGCAGCCGGGACAGGGATCGACCGCAGTACTTC.

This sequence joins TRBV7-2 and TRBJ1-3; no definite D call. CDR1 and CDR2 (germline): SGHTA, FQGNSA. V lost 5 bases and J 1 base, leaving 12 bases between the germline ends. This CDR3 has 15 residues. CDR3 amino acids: CASSLRIGSGNTIYF. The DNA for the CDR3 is TGTGCCAGCAGCCTGCGCATAGGTTCTGGAAACACCATATATTTT. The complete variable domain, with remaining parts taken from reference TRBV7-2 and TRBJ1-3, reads GAGVSQSPSNKVTEKGKDVELRCDPISGHTALYWYRQSLGQGLEFLIYFQGNSAPDKSGLPSDRFSAERTGGSVSTLTIQRTQQEDSAVYLCASSLRIGSGNTIYFGEGSWLTVV.

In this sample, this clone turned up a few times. In nucleotides, the CDR3 is TGTGCCATCAGTGATATGGCGCCTTACCACTACGAGCAGTACTTC. Translation gives CAISDMAPYHYEQYF. V gene TRBV10-3 combines with J gene TRBJ2-7; D unclear. The CDR3 sequence is 15 residues long. Trimming took 3 bases from V and 3 from J, leaving 15 bases between them. Per the germline V gene, CDR1 is ENHRY and CDR2 is SYGVKD.